This T cell receptor beta chain is from a study of diagnostic markers for celiac disease (dated by TCRdb to the early 2020s). Worth noting for this clonotype: Its antigen remains unidentified.

Its CDR3 holds 13 amino acids, cysteine through phenylalanine. No DNA is given. According to the germline V gene (reference sequence), CDR1 reads GTSNPN and CDR2 reads SVGIG. Sequenced on an Illumina MiSeq. Each CDR3 protein sequence appears as one entry after TCRdb reprocessed the reads, and no DNA is included. The data table for this sample lists about 7,500 distinct CDR3 sequences. In total, the top ten clones hold about 5.7% of the sample. Sequenced sample: either unsorted cells or a sorted T cell fraction (not recorded which). This TCR was recovered from a human donor. This table probably holds off-target reads from a library built for another chain. The rearranged chain carries TRBV30 and TRBJ1-1. This receptor carries the CDR3 CAWSGQANTEAFF.